A selection of T cell receptor beta chains follows, all from one sample in a study of spatial heterogeneity in lung cancer. TCRdb used MiXCR to reprocess the 5' RACE reads, holding one entry per CDR3 protein. The sample has roughly 12,000 distinct CDR3 sequences; 14% are singletons. The sequencing used PBMCs, collected at surgery. The receptor source for this set is a female donor with early-stage non-small cell lung cancer. Each CDR3 is given with its conserved first and last residue. The order of the fields is clone size, D gene, V gene, CDR3 length, J gene, CDR3 protein, CDR3 DNA. The D gene is left open where the match is weak. Not all rows give a size; the values are once, few, many and, for expanded clones, a class.

>many|TRBD2|TRBV5-1|13|TRBJ2-7
CARPGGPSYEQYF
TGCGCCCGCCCGGGGGGGCCCTCCTACGAGCAGTACTTC
>few|-|TRBV28|14|TRBJ2-7
CASSYQRPSYEQYF
TGTGCCAGCAGTTACCAGCGGCCCTCCTACGAGCAGTACTTC
>few|TRBD2|TRBV7-2|18|TRBJ2-3
CASSLVAGVGIRTDTQYF
TGTGCCAGCAGCTTAGTAGCGGGGGTGGGAATCCGCACAGATACGCAGTATTTT
>many|-|TRBV29-1|14|TRBJ2-3
CSFFGRAGADTQYF
TGCAGTTTCTTTGGGCGGGCTGGCGCAGATACGCAGTATTTT
>many|TRBD1|TRBV28|16|TRBJ1-1
CASSFLRDRDQKKAFF
TGTGCCAGCAGTTTCCTCCGGGACAGAGACCAAAAAAAGGCTTTCTTT
>-|-|TRBV28|16|TRBJ2-7
CASSQPTGRSGNEQYF
TGTGCCAGCAGTCAACCGACAGGGAGGAGTGGCAACGAGCAGTACTTC
>-|-|TRBV19|15|TRBJ1-5
CASCQLGNSNQPQHF
TGTGCCAGCTGCCAGCTAGGAAATAGCAATCAGCCCCAGCATTTT
>many|-|TRBV7-2|15|TRBJ1-2
CASSVGHLINYGYTF
TGTGCCAGCAGCGTAGGACACTTGATTAACTATGGCTACACCTTC
>many|-|TRBV10-1|14|TRBJ2-2
CASRMMDGTGELFF
TGCGCCAGCAGAATGATGGACGGGACCGGGGAGCTGTTTTTT
>many|TRBD2|TRBV5-1|15|TRBJ2-7
CASSILAGASYEQYF
TGCGCCAGCAGCATCCTAGCGGGGGCCTCCTACGAGCAGTACTTC
>many|-|TRBV28|16|TRBJ1-2
CASSFGTWGRGYGYTF
TGTGCCAGCAGTTTTGGGACATGGGGGCGAGGATATGGCTACACCTTC
>many|TRBD1|TRBV6-2/TRBV6-3|14|TRBJ1-2
CASRIGTERHGYTF
TGTGCCAGCCGGATAGGGACAGAAAGACATGGCTACACCTTC
>medium-sized|-|TRBV6-2/TRBV6-3|16|TRBJ1-5
CASSGAGTMDNQPQHF
TGTGCCAGCAGCGGGGCAGGGACAATGGACAATCAGCCCCAGCATTTT
>few|-|TRBV3-1|17|TRBJ1-5
CASSQGAGRPFDRPQHF
TGTGCCAGCAGCCAAGGGGCCGGCCGCCCGTTTGATCGGCCCCAGCATTTT
>few|-|TRBV7-2|14|TRBJ2-3
CASSLRGITDTQYF
TGTGCCAGCAGCTTACGAGGGATCACAGATACGCAGTATTTT
>many|TRBD2|TRBV5-1|15|TRBJ2-7
CASSLAVAGDPEQYF
TGCGCCAGCAGCTTGGCCGTAGCGGGGGACCCCGAGCAGTACTTC
>medium-sized|TRBD1|TRBV12-3/TRBV12-4|14|TRBJ1-6
CASTRDRSNSPLHF
TGTGCCAGCACCCGGGACAGAAGCAATTCACCCCTCCACTTT
>-|-|TRBV6-5|15|TRBJ2-1
CASSPRAGLNNEQFF
TGTGCCAGCAGCCCTAGGGCGGGTCTCAACAATGAGCAGTTCTTC
>many|-|TRBV7-2|15|TRBJ2-3
CASASAITSTDTQYF
TGTGCCAGCGCTAGCGCGATCACTAGCACAGATACGCAGTATTTT
>medium-sized|TRBD1|TRBV12-3/TRBV12-4|15|TRBJ1-5
CASSLQGDSNQPQHF
TGTGCCAGCAGTCTTCAGGGGGATAGCAATCAGCCCCAGCATTTT
>many|-|TRBV7-2|15|TRBJ2-7
CASRATQGRSYEQYF
TGTGCCAGCAGAGCTACCCAGGGGCGGTCCTACGAGCAGTACTTC
>medium-sized|TRBD2|TRBV28|15|TRBJ2-1
CASSLRGLAGGEQFF
TGTGCCAGCAGTTTAAGGGGACTAGCGGGAGGCGAGCAGTTCTTC
>medium-sized|TRBD2|TRBV3-1|14|TRBJ2-1
CASSRTSGLSEQFF
TGTGCCAGCAGCCGGACTAGCGGGTTAAGTGAGCAGTTCTTC
>many|-|TRBV3-1|14|TRBJ2-2
CASSKMGDTGELFF
TGTGCCAGCAGCAAGATGGGAGACACCGGGGAGCTGTTTTTT
>once|-|TRBV28|13|TRBJ1-1
CASSLVAPPEAFF
TGTGCCAGCAGTTTAGTGGCACCACCTGAAGCTTTCTTT
>medium-sized|-|TRBV10-3|15|TRBJ2-1
CAIRTTGTSYNEQFF
TGTGCCATCAGAACCACCGGGACTTCCTACAATGAGCAGTTCTTC
>many|TRBD1|TRBV19|13|TRBJ1-1
CASQGGWSTEAFF
TGTGCCAGCCAGGGGGGCTGGTCCACTGAAGCTTTCTTT
>medium-sized|-|TRBV28|16|TRBJ1-1
CASSLGQSRTNTEAFF
TGTGCCAGCAGCCTTGGACAGTCGCGGACCAACACTGAAGCCTTCTTT
>-|-|TRBV20-1|11|TRBJ2-1
CSEGGDPEQFF
TGCAGTGAAGGAGGGGATCCTGAGCAGTTCTTC
>medium-sized|TRBD2|TRBV7-9|14|TRBJ2-5
CASSFSGSQETQYF
TGTGCCAGCAGCTTCAGCGGGAGCCAAGAGACCCAGTACTTC
>medium-sized|-|TRBV29-1|14|TRBJ1-4
CSVQGWGLSEKLFF
TGCAGCGTCCAAGGGTGGGGTTTGTCCGAAAAACTGTTTTTT